These 27 T cell receptor beta chains originate from one sample sequenced in a study of T cell repertoires in cytomegalovirus infection. TCRdb fed the reads into MiXCR, producing one record per CDR3 protein. The sample lists more than 300,000 distinct CDR3 sequences, approximately 30% occurring once. Which antigens these TCRs recognize remains unknown. The sequenced sample was cultured PBMCs, obtained from culture after CMV antigen stimulation. The receptor source for this set is a human donor in good health (CMV status not recorded). Some clones in this sample may be carry-over from other donors' samples.

DNA of the CDR3: TGTGCCAGCAGCTCGGGACAGCCGGCCTACGAGCAGTACGTC. Its translation is CASSSGQPAYEQYV. This sequence joins TRBV7-2 and TRBJ2-7, with 7 bases that match TRBD1. Germline loops: CDR1 SGHTA, CDR2 FQGNSA. This CDR3 has 14 amino acids. V shed 4 bases, J shed 2 bases, and the junction held 5 bases outside the gene matches.

This clonotype was found a few times. V usage is TRBV6-5 and J usage is TRBJ2-5; 8 nucleotides align to TRBD2. The germline gives CDR1 MNHEY, CDR2 SVGAGI. The CDR3 loop spans 16 amino acids. The V and J ends lost 8 bases and 4 bases, in that order; junction bases with no gene match: 15. The CDR3 nucleotides are TGTGCCAGCGGGGGCGATAGCGGGATGGGGAGAGAGACCCAGTACTTC. Amino acid sequence: CASGGDSGMGRETQYF.

This clonotype was detected many times. The chain joins TRBV6-6 to TRBJ1-1; TRBD1 agrees at 7 bases. This CDR3 is 15 amino acids long. V lost 2 bases, J lost 4 bases, and 7 bases stayed unmatched. In germline, CDR1 is MNHNY, CDR2 SVGAGI (reference sequence). The CDR3 region has the DNA TGTGCCAGCAGTTACACCCAGGGGGGGACCACTGAAGCTTTCTTT. Protein product: CASSYTQGGTTEAFF.

The chain joins TRBV24-1 to TRBJ2-1; perhaps TRBD1 as D (5 bases). V lost 9 bases, J lost 7 bases, and 18 bases lay in between. Germline V gene data show CDR1 as KGHDR and CDR2 as SFDVKD. The CDR3 runs to 14 residues. The CDR3 nucleotides are TGTGCCACCCGAGACAGCCAGCTTGGGAATGAGCAGTTCTTC. Its protein product is CATRDSQLGNEQFF.

This clonotype occurred a few times. V and J are TRBV6-2 or TRBV6-3 and TRBJ2-1; D is undetermined. The CDR3 loop spans 14 amino acids. The V gene's germline CDR1 is MNHEY and CDR2 SVGEGT. Trimming stripped 0 bases from V and 5 bases from J, with 8 bases between. CDR3 coding DNA: TGTGCCAGCAGTTACTCCTCGGTTAACAATGAGCAGTTCTTC. It is translated as CASSYSSVNNEQFF.

In this sample, this clonotype turned up a few times. The chain recombines TRBV29-1 with TRBJ1-3; TRBD1 is a possible D gene (6 bases). Trimming shortened V by 4 bases and J by 0 bases, and 13 bases separated the two germline ends. The CDR3 covers 15 residues. Looked up from germline, CDR1 is SQVTM and CDR2 is ANQGSEA. CDR3 nucleotides: TGCAGCGTTGCCGGGACAAGGAGCTCTGGAAACACCATATATTTT. It encodes CSVAGTRSSGNTIYF.

Only a few counts were recorded for this clonotype. The genes are TRBV20-1 and TRBJ1-2; D ambiguous. The CDR3 is 12 residues long. Trimming stripped 5 bases from V and 13 bases from J, with 20 bases between. CDR1 DFQATT and CDR2 SNEGSKA come from the germline V gene (reference sequence). CDR3: CSAQTRVRVGTF. In DNA, the CDR3 is TGCAGTGCTCAGACCCGTGTGAGGGTTGGCACCTTC.

This rearrangement joins TRBV19 to TRBJ2-2; TRBD2 might be the D (7 bases). The CDR3 contains 16 residues. Germline V gene data show CDR1 as LNHDA and CDR2 as SQIVND (reference sequence). Trimming took 7 bases from V and 4 from J, leaving 19 bases between them. The CDR3 DNA sequence: TGTGCCAGTACCCTAGGGGGGGGTTCGGGCACCGGGGAGCTGTTTTTT. Translation: CASTLGGGSGTGELFF.

This clonotype has a count of ten or more. The CDR3 DNA follows: TGTGCCAGCAGCTTAGATAGCCTACAGTTTGGAGGCTACACCTTC. Translated: CASSLDSLQFGGYTF. The chain couples TRBV7-9 to TRBJ1-2, with unresolved D. The V and J ends lost 1 base and 8 bases respectively, with 17 bases between them. Germline lookup yields CDR1 SEHNR and CDR2 FQNEAQ (reference sequence). This CDR3 is built from 15 residues.

The chain links TRBV7-9 to TRBJ1-6; D call uncertain. Deletions cut 5 bases from V and 5 bases from J, with 13 bases between. Germline V gene data show CDR1 as SEHNR and CDR2 as FQNEAQ (reference sequence). The length of the CDR3 is 15 residues. CDR3 region: CASSPYAGNNSPLHF. CDR3 nucleotide sequence: TGTGCCAGCAGCCCGTACGCCGGAAATAATTCACCCCTCCACTTT.

The chain employs TRBV11-2 and TRBJ1-5, with D perhaps TRBD1 (6 bases). From germline, CDR1 is SGHAT and CDR2 FQNNGV. The CDR3 totals 15 residues. V lost 2 bases to trimming and J lost 2 bases, with 10 bases between them. This CDR3 reads CASSLRGGGNQPQHF. CDR3 coding DNA: TGTGCCAGCAGCTTAAGAGGGGGAGGCAATCAGCCCCAGCATTTT.

This rearrangement joins TRBV7-2 to TRBJ2-3; D is unresolved. The germline V gene encodes CDR1 SGHTA and CDR2 FQGNSA. Between the trimmed V and J ends, which lost 9 bases and 1 base, there was a span of 14 bases. This CDR3 contains 14 residues. CDR3 bases: TGTGCCAGTCGGGTGCCGCGCCGCACAGATACGCAGTATTTT. It translates to CASRVPRRTDTQYF.

This clonotype appeared a few times. J is TRBJ2-5 and V is TRBV29-1; no firm D call. V lost 3 bases, J lost 0 bases, and 11 bases lay in between. Germline values: CDR1 SQVTM, CDR2 ANQGSEA. The CDR3 consists of 14 residues. CDR3 DNA: TGCAGCGTTGACGATTCGGTGTACCAAGAGACCCAGTACTTC. Residues: CSVDDSVYQETQYF.

This clonotype has only a few counts. V usage is TRBV12-3 or TRBV12-4 and J usage is TRBJ2-5; TRBD2 matches 10 bases. This CDR3 has 16 amino acids. V lost 3 bases, J lost 5 bases, and 9 bases stayed unmatched. CDR3 loop: CASSFTSGRASETQYF. CDR3 in DNA: TGTGCCAGCAGTTTCACGAGCGGGAGGGCCTCGGAGACCCAGTACTTC.

This clonotype was picked up many times. The gene calls are TRBV7-7 and TRBJ2-7; D not resolved. The CDR3 extends over 12 amino acids. Trimming removed 6 bases at V and 4 bases at J, with 10 bases between. Germline loops: CDR1 SSHAT, CDR2 FNYEAQ (reference sequence). The CDR3 DNA reads as TGTGCCAGCAGACACGACGGGTACGAGCAGTACTTC. Its protein is CASRHDGYEQYF. Full variable domain (outside the CDR3, taken from reference TRBV7-7 and TRBJ2-7): GAGVSQSPRYKVTKRGQDVTLRCDPISSHATLYWYQQALGQGPEFLTYFNYEAQPDKSGLPSDRFSAERPEGSISTLTIQRTEQRDSAMYRCASRHDGYEQYFGPGTRLTVT.

This sequence joins TRBV7-2 and TRBJ1-3; unclear D gene. Germline CDR1 and CDR2: SGHTA and FQGNSA. The CDR3 totals 16 residues. The ends were cut back, 2 bases at V and 4 bases at J, with 15 bases in the middle. CDR3 bases: TGTGCCAGCAGCTTAACCCGGGAGGGTGCAGGAAACACCATATATTTT. Residues: CASSLTREGAGNTIYF.

This clonotype was seen more than once but under ten times. The chain joins TRBV19 to TRBJ1-1, with 9 bases matching TRBD1. CDR1 LNHDA and CDR2 SQIVND come from the germline V gene (reference sequence). The CDR3 is 14 amino acids. Trimming took 7 bases from V and 1 from J; bases not matched to a gene: 4. The CDR3 coding sequence is TGTGCCAGTACACCGGGACAGGGGAACACTGAAGCTTTCTTT. This gives the protein CASTPGQGNTEAFF.

This clonotype was observed at least ten times. The chain employs TRBV7-2 and TRBJ2-2; 8 nucleotides align to TRBD2. Germline V gene sequence: CDR1 SGHTA, CDR2 FQGNSA. The CDR3 has 15 residues. Germline trimming cut 2 bases from V and 4 bases from J; bases unmatched to any gene: 3. CDR3 amino acids: CASSLSLAGTGELFF. CDR3 nucleotides: TGTGCCAGCAGCTTAAGTCTAGCGGGCACCGGGGAGCTGTTTTTT.

In its sample, this clonotype was seen a few times. The rearrangement joins TRBV7-2 to TRBJ1-3; D ambiguous. The CDR3 runs to 17 residues. V gave up 5 bases and J gave up 0 bases, with 17 bases separating them. Germline CDR1 is SGHTA and CDR2 is FQGNSA. CDR3 coding DNA: TGTGCCAGCAGCCCACCTCGGGGATTTAGCTCTGGAAACACCATATATTTT. It codes for CASSPPRGFSSGNTIYF.

The count of this clonotype is one. At one end, the junction sequence differs from germline, possibly due to a read error. The rearrangement links TRBV6-2 or TRBV6-3 to TRBJ1-2; D unresolved. The germline V gene encodes CDR1 MNHEY and CDR2 SVGEGT. The CDR3 is made up of 12 amino acids. The CDR3 is CASSYAGNGHTF. The CDR3 DNA sequence: TGTGCCAGCAGTTACGCTGGGAATGGCCACACCTTC.

The chain couples TRBV7-2 to TRBJ1-5, with 9 bases identical to TRBD1. This CDR3 spans 15 amino acids. The germline V gene has CDR1 SGHTA and CDR2 FQGNSA. J lost 10 bases, V lost 1 base, and 8 bases had no gene match. CDR3 amino acids: CASSLVFGTGYPQHF. The CDR3 DNA reads as TGTGCCAGCAGCTTAGTCTTTGGGACAGGGTATCCCCAGCATTTT.

There are many counts of this clonotype. V and J are TRBV7-2 and TRBJ2-3; 8 nucleotides match TRBD2. Germline loops: CDR1 SGHTA, CDR2 FQGNSA. The V gene end was trimmed by 1 base and the J gene end by 0 bases; junction bases not matched to a gene: 3. This CDR3 has 16 amino acids. CDR3 loop: CASSLDLAGSTDTQYF. CDR3 nucleotides: TGTGCCAGCAGCTTAGATCTAGCGGGTAGCACAGATACGCAGTATTTT.

This clonotype was seen only a few times. V gene TRBV19 combines with J gene TRBJ2-4; TRBD1 might be the D (6 bases). In germline, CDR1 is LNHDA, CDR2 SQIVND (reference sequence). Trimming shortened V by 3 bases and J by 1 base, and 10 bases separated the two germline ends. The CDR3 covers 15 residues. CDR3 residues: CASSMFQGAKNIQYF. The CDR3, as DNA: TGTGCCAGTAGTATGTTTCAGGGGGCCAAAAACATTCAGTACTTC.

The CDR3 is CASSPDVGDHNEQFF. The CDR3, as DNA: TGTGCCAGCAGTCCTGATGTAGGAGACCACAATGAGCAGTTCTTC. V usage is TRBV28 and J usage is TRBJ2-1; D gene ambiguous. The germline gives CDR1 MDHEN, CDR2 SYDVKM. There are 15 residues in the CDR3. The ends were cut back, 5 bases at V and 5 bases at J, with 16 bases in the middle. The whole variable domain, remainder taken from reference TRBV28 and TRBJ2-1, is DVKVTQSSRYLVKRTGEKVFLECVQDMDHENMFWYRQDPGLGLRLIYFSYDVKMKEKGDIPEGYSVSREKKERFSLILESASTNQTSMYLCASSPDVGDHNEQFFGPGTRLTVL.

CDR3 sequence: CASGSAPGQNSPLHF. In nucleotides, the CDR3 is TGTGCTAGTGGTTCCGCCCCGGGACAGAATTCACCCCTCCACTTT. The chain couples TRBV12-5 to TRBJ1-6, with 7 bases aligning to TRBD1. CDR3 size: 15 residues. Germline CDR1 reads LGHNT; CDR2 reads FRNRAP. J lost 7 bases, V lost 4 bases, and 7 bases had no gene match. Full variable domain (missing parts from reference TRBV12-5 and TRBJ1-6): DARVTQTPRHKVTEMGQEVTMRCQPILGHNTVFWYRQTMMQGLELLAYFRNRAPLDDSGMPKDRFSAEMPDATLATLKIQPSEPRDSAVYFCASGSAPGQNSPLHFGNGTRLTVT.

This clonotype showed up just a few times. V is TRBV6-2 or TRBV6-3 and J is TRBJ2-1, with D perhaps matching TRBD1 or TRBD2 (5 bases each). The CDR3 sequence is 14 residues long. The V gene lost 6 bases and the J gene lost 6 bases, with 15 bases spanning the gap. Germline V gene lookup returns CDR1 MNHEY and CDR2 SVGEGT. DNA for the CDR3: TGTGCCAGCAGACTCACCGGGACCTTCAATGAGCAGTTCTTC. Residues: CASRLTGTFNEQFF.

The chain links TRBV3-1 to TRBJ2-5; 8 nucleotides match TRBD1. Germline V gene sequence: CDR1 LGHDT, CDR2 YNNKEL (reference sequence). The CDR3 runs 15 residues. V dropped 1 base and J dropped 4; count of bases not matched to a gene: 5. The CDR3 is CASSQVGQGRETQYF. The CDR3 DNA reads TGTGCCAGCAGCCAAGTTGGACAGGGACGAGAGACCCAGTACTTC.